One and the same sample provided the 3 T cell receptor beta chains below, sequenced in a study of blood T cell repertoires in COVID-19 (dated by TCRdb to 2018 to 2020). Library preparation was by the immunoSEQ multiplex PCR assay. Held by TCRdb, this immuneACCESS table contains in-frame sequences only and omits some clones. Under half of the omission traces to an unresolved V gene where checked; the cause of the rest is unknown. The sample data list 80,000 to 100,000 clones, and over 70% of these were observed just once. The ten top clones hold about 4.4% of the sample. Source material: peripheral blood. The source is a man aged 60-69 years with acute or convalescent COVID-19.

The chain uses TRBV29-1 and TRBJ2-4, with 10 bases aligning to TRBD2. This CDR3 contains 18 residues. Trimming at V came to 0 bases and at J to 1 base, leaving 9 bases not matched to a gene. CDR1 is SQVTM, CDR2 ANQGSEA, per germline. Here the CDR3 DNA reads TGCAGCGTTGAAGATCTAGCTAGCGGGAGATCGGCCAAAAACATTCAGTACTTC. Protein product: CSVEDLASGRSAKNIQYF. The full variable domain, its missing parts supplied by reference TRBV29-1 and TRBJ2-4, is SAVISQKPSRDICQRGTSLTIQCQVDSQVTMMFWYRQQPGQSLTLIATANQGSEATYESGFVIDKFPISRPNLTFSTLTVSNMSPEDSSIYLCSVEDLASGRSAKNIQYFGAGTRLSVL.

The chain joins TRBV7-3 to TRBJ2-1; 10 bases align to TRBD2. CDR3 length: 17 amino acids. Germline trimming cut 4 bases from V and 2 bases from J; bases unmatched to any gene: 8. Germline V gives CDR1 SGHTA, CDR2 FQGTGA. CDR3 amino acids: CASSSGPSGSTYNEQFF. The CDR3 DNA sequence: TGTGCCAGCAGCTCGGGCCCTAGCGGGAGTACCTACAATGAGCAGTTCTTC. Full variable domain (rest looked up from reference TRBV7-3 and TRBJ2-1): GAGVSQTPSNKVTEKGKYVELRCDPISGHTALYWYRQSLGQGPEFLIYFQGTGAADDSGLPNDRFFAVRPEGSVSTLKIQRTERGDSAVYLCASSSGPSGSTYNEQFFGPGTRLTVL.

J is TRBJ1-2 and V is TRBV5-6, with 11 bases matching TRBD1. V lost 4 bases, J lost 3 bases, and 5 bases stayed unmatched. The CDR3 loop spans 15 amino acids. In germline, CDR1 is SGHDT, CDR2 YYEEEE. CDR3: CASSVDRGRYYGYTF. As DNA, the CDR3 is TGTGCCAGCAGCGTGGACAGGGGGCGATACTATGGCTACACCTTC.